This is a list of T cell receptor beta chains from one sample in a study of immune heterogeneity within non-small cell lung tumors. TCRdb fed the multiplex PCR reads into MiXCR, producing one record per CDR3 protein. The sample has 14,000 to 15,000 distinct CDR3 sequences, over 25% seen once. Sequencing was done on a sample of lung tumor tissue. The receptors come from a man aged 35 to 55 with non-small cell lung cancer. The CDR3 runs from the conserved cysteine through the conserved F or W. A D gene is named only where the DNA matches it firmly. The size of a clone is reported for some rows only, either as once, few or many, or as a class for expanded clones.

j_gene: TRBJ2-7; d_gene: NA; v_gene: TRBV12-3/TRBV12-4; abundance: medium-sized; CDR3aa: CASSFGLGSYEQYF; CDR3nt: TGTGCCAGCAGTTTTGGTCTAGGAAGCTACGAGCAGTACTTC
j_gene: TRBJ1-5; d_gene: NA; v_gene: TRBV24-1; abundance: many; CDR3aa: CATSGYSNQPQHF; CDR3nt: TGTGCCACCAGTGGGTATAGCAATCAGCCCCAGCATTTT
j_gene: TRBJ2-7; d_gene: TRBD1; v_gene: TRBV6-2/TRBV6-3; abundance: NA; CDR3aa: CASSNSGTGVSYEHYF; CDR3nt: TGTGCCAGCAGTAATTCCGGGACAGGGGTATCCTACGAGCATTACTTC
j_gene: TRBJ1-2; d_gene: NA; v_gene: TRBV6-2/TRBV6-3; abundance: many; CDR3aa: CASRPIERSNYGYTF; CDR3nt: TGTGCCAGCAGACCCATAGAAAGATCTAACTATGGCTACACCTTC
j_gene: TRBJ1-6; d_gene: NA; v_gene: TRBV30; abundance: medium-sized; CDR3aa: CAWSVAGGLSPLHF; CDR3nt: TGTGCCTGGAGTGTAGCAGGAGGACTTTCACCCCTCCACTTT
j_gene: TRBJ2-2; d_gene: NA; v_gene: TRBV24-1; abundance: many; CDR3aa: CATSDFGFGGELFF; CDR3nt: TGTGCCACCAGTGATTTTGGATTCGGAGGGGAGCTGTTTTTT
j_gene: TRBJ1-2; d_gene: TRBD1; v_gene: TRBV15; abundance: medium-sized; CDR3aa: CATSRVRTGTGNGYTF; CDR3nt: TGTGCCACCAGCAGAGTTCGAACCGGGACAGGGAACGGCTACACCTTC
j_gene: TRBJ1-2; d_gene: TRBD1; v_gene: TRBV6-1; abundance: medium-sized; CDR3aa: CASSDWTGGYTF; CDR3nt: TGTGCCAGCAGTGATTGGACAGGAGGCTACACCTTC
j_gene: TRBJ2-3; d_gene: NA; v_gene: TRBV6-1; abundance: NA; CDR3aa: CASSYPNTDTQYF; CDR3nt: TGTGCCAGCAGTTACCCCAACACAGATACGCAGTATTTT
j_gene: TRBJ2-1; d_gene: TRBD2; v_gene: TRBV20-1; abundance: NA; CDR3aa: CSAADAGAGNEQFF; CDR3nt: TGCAGTGCTGCCGATGCGGGAGCGGGCAATGAGCAGTTCTTC
j_gene: TRBJ2-1; d_gene: TRBD1; v_gene: TRBV7-8; abundance: many; CDR3aa: CASSLKGQGYNEQFF; CDR3nt: TGTGCCAGCAGCTTAAAGGGACAGGGTTACAATGAGCAGTTCTTC
j_gene: TRBJ1-1; d_gene: NA; v_gene: TRBV12-3/TRBV12-4; abundance: many; CDR3aa: CASSLGRGRGGDTEAFF; CDR3nt: TGTGCCAGCAGTTTGGGGAGGGGACGGGGAGGGGACACTGAAGCTTTCTTT
j_gene: TRBJ2-1; d_gene: TRBD2; v_gene: TRBV19; abundance: few; CDR3aa: CASSTTSGEYNEQFF; CDR3nt: TGTGCCAGTAGTACAACTAGCGGGGAATACAATGAGCAGTTCTTC
j_gene: TRBJ2-7; d_gene: NA; v_gene: TRBV18; abundance: NA; CDR3aa: CASSPRHDYDQYF; CDR3nt: TGTGCCAGCTCACCACGACACGACTACGATCAGTACTTC
j_gene: TRBJ1-3; d_gene: NA; v_gene: TRBV9; abundance: medium-sized; CDR3aa: CASSVGPLGNTIYF; CDR3nt: TGTGCCAGCAGCGTAGGTCCTCTTGGAAACACCATATATTTT